A single sample gave rise to the 3 T cell receptor beta chains below, sequenced in a study of molecular identifiers for immune sequencing clone quantification. MiXCR, run by TCRdb on the PCR reads, gives a single entry per CDR3 protein. The table shows fewer than 350,000 distinct CDR3 sequences, with 24% occurring only once. Sequenced: naive CD8+ T cells from blood, with Jurkat cell RNA spiked in. Specified subset: FACS-sorted CD8+CD4-CCR7+CD45RA+ naive T cells. These receptors were taken from a human donor in good health. Some libraries in this study had Jurkat cell RNA spiked in.

Regarding this clonotype: At one end the junction does not follow the germline gene, possibly because of a read error. The V gene is TRBV29-1, the J gene TRBJ2-1; 7 bases map to TRBD1. Germline V CDR1 and CDR2: SQVTM, ANQGSEA. The CDR3 is 13 amino acids. The CDR3 region is CSVETGSYNEQVF. CDR3 DNA: TGCAGCGTGGAGACAGGGTCCTACAATGAGCAGGTCTTC.

This chain links TRBV19 with TRBJ2-2; D perhaps matches TRBD1 (5 bases). Germline values: CDR1 LNHDA, CDR2 SQIVND (reference sequence). The CDR3 runs to 14 residues. V lost 2 bases to trimming and J lost 2 bases, with 6 bases between them. Here the CDR3 reads CASSITGNTGELFF. CDR3 nucleotides: TGTGCCAGTAGTATAACAGGAAACACCGGGGAGCTGTTTTTT.

The rearrangement joins TRBV12-3 or TRBV12-4 to TRBJ1-1; TRBD1 might be the D (5 bases). V lost 0 bases, J lost 4 bases, and 9 bases lay in between. This CDR3 spans 14 amino acids. The chain's CDR3 is CASSLAGTGTEAFF. CDR3 bases: TGTGCCAGCAGTTTAGCAGGGACGGGCACTGAAGCTTTCTTT.